These 26 T cell receptor beta chains came from one sample sequenced in a study of lymphopenia after photon versus proton radiotherapy. Clones were sequenced by immunoSEQ multiplex PCR, and TCRdb holds only the in-frame ones, with some missing. The sample lists more than 60,000 clones, around 85% occurring once. The source was peripheral blood, collected from a patient treated with photon-based radiotherapy. The receptors were sampled from a man aged 35-49 years with gastric cancer.

The chain couples TRBV10-2 to TRBJ2-1, with D uncertain. The V end lost 2 bases, the J end lost 3 bases, and 5 bases lay between the germline ends. The germline V gene has CDR1 WSHSY and CDR2 SAAADI. The CDR3 runs 13 residues. The DNA of the CDR3 is TGCGCCAGCAGTGAGGTCAGCTACAATGAGCAGTTCTTC. As protein: CASSEVSYNEQFF.

This clone showed up just once. This chain links TRBV4-2 with TRBJ2-5; TRBD2 aligns across 7 bases. Trimming at V came to 2 bases and at J to 2 bases, leaving 8 bases not matched to a gene. The CDR3 has 16 amino acids. The germline V gene encodes CDR1 LGHNA and CDR2 YNFKEQ. This chain's CDR3 is CASSQIGGGSQETQYF. CDR3 bases: TGTGCCAGCAGCCAAATTGGGGGGGGGAGTCAAGAGACCCAGTACTTC.

This clone was seen a handful of times. The V call is TRBV4-1, the J call TRBJ1-2, with no clear D. CDR1 is MGHRA, CDR2 YSYEKL, per germline. V lost 0 bases and J lost 7, with 6 bases in between. CDR3 length equals 12 residues. DNA of the CDR3: TGCGCCAGCAGCCAAGATGTTGGTGGCTACACCTTC. Translated: CASSQDVGGYTF.

This chain links TRBV27 with TRBJ1-4, with D possibly being TRBD1 (5 bases). V gave up 5 bases and J gave up 3 bases, with 13 bases separating them. Germline loops: CDR1 MNHEY, CDR2 SMNVEV (reference sequence). This CDR3 is 15 amino acids long. The CDR3 loop reads CASSAGVISNEKLFF. For the CDR3, the DNA is TGTGCCAGCAGTGCGGGGGTGATTTCTAATGAAAAACTGTTTTTT.

The V call is TRBV11-2, the J call TRBJ1-3; perhaps TRBD1 as D (5 bases). The CDR3 covers 17 residues. Germline V gives CDR1 SGHAT, CDR2 FQNNGV. Trimming removed 4 bases at V and 0 bases at J, with 16 bases between. The CDR3 DNA follows: TGTGCCAGCAGCTCCGGGACTACAGGTTTCTCTGGAAACACCATATATTTT. This codes for CASSSGTTGFSGNTIYF.

The rearrangement uses TRBV10-3 and TRBJ1-2; D remains unclear. Trimming removed 3 bases at V and 7 bases at J, with 6 bases between. The CDR3 sequence is 11 residues long. The germline V gene encodes CDR1 ENHRY and CDR2 SYGVKD. DNA of the CDR3: TGTGCCATCAGTGATCCTTCTGGCTACACCTTC. Protein product: CAISDPSGYTF.

The chain couples TRBV18 to TRBJ1-1; D perhaps matches TRBD1 (6 bases). The CDR3 totals 13 residues. In germline, CDR1 is KGHSH, CDR2 LQKENI. The V gene lost 8 bases and the J gene lost 4 bases, with 14 bases spanning the gap. CDR3 DNA: TGTGCCAGCCTACAGGGTGAGGCCACTGAAGCTTTCTTT. This translates into CASLQGEATEAFF.

The chain joins TRBV2 to TRBJ2-3, with D uncertain. V was shortened by 4 bases and J by 6 bases, with 8 bases between the two germline ends. The CDR3 extends over 12 amino acids. Germline CDR1 and CDR2: SNHLY and FYNNEI. Written as DNA, the CDR3 is TGTGCCAGCAGTGCTATGTTGGATACGCAGTATTTT. Its translation is CASSAMLDTQYF.

This chain links TRBV5-5 with TRBJ2-7; 7 bases fit TRBD1. Germline lookup yields CDR1 SGHKS and CDR2 YYEKEE (reference sequence). Trimming removed 2 bases from V and 2 bases from J; junction bases left unmatched: 4. The CDR3 extends over 14 amino acids. CDR3 DNA: TGTGCCAGCAGCTTAGGACAGGTTACCTACGAGCAGTACTTC. It specifies CASSLGQVTYEQYF.

The rearrangement uses TRBV19 and TRBJ2-1; 10 nucleotides agree with TRBD1. This CDR3 spans 14 amino acids. The junction had 2 bases not matched to a gene; V was cut back by 8 bases and J by 1 base. The V gene's germline CDR1 is LNHDA and CDR2 SQIVND (reference sequence). The CDR3 loop is CASRQGASYNEQFF. For the CDR3, the DNA is TGTGCCAGTCGACAGGGGGCATCCTACAATGAGCAGTTCTTC.

The gene calls are TRBV7-9 and TRBJ2-5; the match to TRBD2 covers 12 bases. Germline values: CDR1 SEHNR, CDR2 FQNEAQ (reference sequence). With 3 bases clipped from V and 2 bases from J, the junction kept 4 bases outside the gene matches. The CDR3 extends over 16 amino acids. This CDR3 is CASSFGLAGRQETQYF. CDR3 coding DNA: TGTGCCAGCAGCTTCGGACTAGCGGGGAGACAAGAGACCCAGTACTTC.

This clone was picked up a small number of times. The genes are TRBV6-4 and TRBJ2-5; TRBD2 agrees at 7 bases. The CDR3 is 14 residues long. The V gene's germline CDR1 is MRHNA and CDR2 SNTAGT. J lost 5 bases, V lost 3 bases, and 6 bases had no gene match. The CDR3 here is CASSEWGGAETQYF. CDR3 in DNA: TGTGCCAGCAGTGAGTGGGGGGGAGCTGAGACCCAGTACTTC.

The chain recombines TRBV2 with TRBJ1-4, with unresolved D. The germline CDR1 and CDR2 sequences are SNHLY and FYNNEI. The CDR3 has 15 residues. V dropped 0 bases and J dropped 3 bases, with 8 bases sitting between them. CDR3 nucleotides: TGTGCCAGCAGTGAAGCAGGGCTTTCTAATGAAAAACTGTTTTTT. Amino acid sequence: CASSEAGLSNEKLFF.

The chain joins TRBV30 to TRBJ2-3; no reliable D call. The CDR3 length is 17 residues. Between the trimmed V and J ends, which lost 5 bases and 2 bases, there was a span of 23 bases. Germline V gives CDR1 GTSNPN, CDR2 SVGIG (reference sequence). The CDR3: CAWALLAGMFSTDTQYF. Written as DNA, the CDR3 is TGTGCCTGGGCCCTTTTGGCAGGCATGTTTTCCACAGATACGCAGTATTTT.

The chain recombines TRBV9 with TRBJ1-2; 9 bases are shared with TRBD1. The CDR3 loop spans 14 amino acids. With V trimmed by 0 bases and J by 3 bases, 0 bases remained unmatched. Germline V gene sequence: CDR1 SGDLS, CDR2 YYNGEE. The CDR3 here is CASSVGTGDYGYTF. Here the CDR3 DNA reads TGTGCCAGCAGCGTAGGGACAGGGGACTATGGCTACACCTTC. Filled out from reference TRBV9 and TRBJ1-2, the complete variable domain reads DSGVTQTPKHLITATGQRVTLRCSPRSGDLSVYWYQQSLDQGLQFLIQYYNGEERAKGNILERFSAQQFPDLHSELNLSSLELGDSALYFCASSVGTGDYGYTFGSGTRLTVV.

The chain has TRBV30 and TRBJ2-2; D is perhaps TRBD1 or TRBD2 (6 bases each). Germline V CDR1 and CDR2: GTSNPN, SVGIG (reference sequence). V lost 8 bases and J 4 bases, leaving 20 bases between the germline ends. This CDR3 contains 15 residues. CDR3 sequence (DNA): TGTGCCGGGGGGCTGGGGGCTCGGAGCACCGGGGAGCTGTTTTTT. Translated: CAGGLGARSTGELFF.

The chain employs TRBV30 and TRBJ2-2; tentative D call: TRBD2 (6 bases). This CDR3 is 13 amino acids long. V was shortened by 4 bases and J by 6 bases, with 12 bases between the two germline ends. CDR1 and CDR2 from the germline V gene are GTSNPN and SVGIG (reference sequence). The CDR3 bases are TGTGCCTGGAATACACTAGCTTCCGGGGAGCTGTTTTTT. Translated, it gives CAWNTLASGELFF.

The V and J genes are TRBV19 and TRBJ2-1, with 8 bases that match TRBD1. The ends lost 5 bases at V and 4 bases at J; junction bases unmatched: 4. Germline V gene lookup returns CDR1 LNHDA and CDR2 SQIVND (reference sequence). This CDR3 comprises 14 residues. The CDR3, as DNA: TGTGCCAGTAGTCGGGGGACAGGATACAATGAGCAGTTCTTC. It encodes CASSRGTGYNEQFF.

This clone came up a few times. CDR3 coding DNA: TGTGCCTGGACCATAGGAAGGAGGGGGCTTGGAAACACCATATATTTT. Encoded protein: CAWTIGRRGLGNTIYF. The rearrangement joins TRBV30 to TRBJ1-3; 7 bases line up with TRBD1. The CDR3 has 16 residues. The V segment lost 4 bases and the J segment 3 bases; nucleotides outside the gene matches: 12. Per the germline V gene, CDR1 is GTSNPN and CDR2 is SVGIG (reference sequence).

The chain is built from TRBV5-1 and TRBJ1-3; D is ambiguous. Trimming stripped 3 bases from V and 4 bases from J, with 11 bases between. Germline V gives CDR1 SGHRS, CDR2 YFSETQ. The CDR3 is 14 residues long. The CDR3 DNA is TGCGCCAGCAGCTCCTCGGGAGGGGGAAACACCATATATTTT. Its translation is CASSSSGGGNTIYF.

The chain couples TRBV5-6 to TRBJ1-5; D ambiguous. Per germline, CDR1 SGHDT and CDR2 YYEEEE. There are 13 residues in the CDR3. The V gene lost 0 bases and the J gene lost 7 bases, with 8 bases spanning the gap. This chain's CDR3 is CASSLGAGQPQHF. The CDR3 region has the DNA TGTGCCAGCAGCTTGGGGGCAGGACAGCCCCAGCATTTT.

This clone turned up a few times. The chain carries TRBV7-2 and TRBJ1-2, with D uncertain. The CDR3 has 13 amino acids. Trimming removed 3 bases at V and 6 bases at J, with 11 bases between. Looked up from germline, CDR1 is SGHTA and CDR2 is FQGNSA. The CDR3 DNA reads TGTGCCAGCAGCTTCGGCAGGATTGATGGCTACACCTTC. It encodes CASSFGRIDGYTF.

This clone has just a few counts. The chain recombines TRBV30 with TRBJ1-2; 9 nucleotides agree with TRBD1. The CDR3 has 11 amino acids. Germline V gives CDR1 GTSNPN, CDR2 SVGIG (reference sequence). The CDR3 loop reads CAADRGYGYTF. CDR3 in DNA: TGTGCTGCGGACAGGGGCTATGGCTACACCTTC.

This clone has just one count. The chain employs TRBV6-6 and TRBJ1-5, with TRBD1 identical over 9 bases. CDR1 and CDR2 from the germline V gene are MNHNY and SVGAGI (reference sequence). The V gene end was trimmed by 0 bases and the J gene end by 7 bases; junction bases not matched to a gene: 7. CDR3 length equals 16 residues. The CDR3 sequence is CASSYSTTGGEQPQHF. In DNA form, the CDR3 reads TGTGCCAGCAGTTACTCGACCACAGGGGGCGAACAGCCCCAGCATTTT.

This chain uses TRBV7-9 with TRBJ1-1; D gene ambiguous. Trimming stripped 5 bases from V and 5 bases from J, with 12 bases between. The CDR3 has 13 residues. Germline-derived CDR1 and CDR2 are SEHNR and FQNEAQ (reference sequence). The CDR3, as DNA: TGTGCCAGCAGCGCGTCAGAATGGACTGAAGCTTTCTTT. Translating gives CASSASEWTEAFF.

V usage is TRBV6-5 and J usage is TRBJ1-1; 7 bases agree with TRBD1. CDR1 and CDR2 from the germline V gene are MNHEY and SVGAGI. Losses at the gene ends were 6 bases for V and 4 bases for J; bases not matched to a gene: 2. This CDR3 comprises 12 residues. DNA for the CDR3: TGTGCCAGCAGGGACAGGACCACTGAAGCTTTCTTT. Translating it yields CASRDRTTEAFF.